The 29 T cell receptor beta chains below were found in one sample sequenced in a study of shared clonotypes between healthy human individuals. Assay used: immunoSEQ multiplex PCR; TCRdb lists only in-frame clones, some missing. The sample holds millions of clones, 85% to 95% seen once. Sequenced sample: naive CD4+ T cells sorted from blood. Subset meaning: CD45RA+ positively selected. Receptor source: a young man in good health.

The rearrangement joins TRBV7-9 to TRBJ2-3; 8 bases map to TRBD2. This CDR3 comprises 17 residues. Germline V gene data show CDR1 as SEHNR and CDR2 as FQNEAQ (reference sequence). V dropped 5 bases and J dropped 2; count of bases not matched to a gene: 12. The CDR3 region has the DNA TGTGCCAGCAGCCCCCGTGGGGTAGCGGGGACCACAGATACGCAGTATTTT. This sequence encodes CASSPRGVAGTTDTQYF.

Concerning this clone itself: Within the sample, other DNA sequences also encode this same CDR3. This chain connects TRBV5-1 to TRBJ1-6, with TRBD1 matching over 11 bases. The J segment lost 7 bases and the V segment lost 4 bases, leaving 4 bases of the junction unmatched. The CDR3 loop spans 15 amino acids. Germline V gives CDR1 SGHRS, CDR2 YFSETQ. The CDR3 reads CASSPGTGGNSPLHF. DNA of the CDR3: TGCGCCAGCAGCCCCGGGACAGGGGGGAATTCACCCCTCCACTTT. Full variable domain (outside the CDR3, taken from reference TRBV5-1 and TRBJ1-6): KAGVTQTPRYLIKTRGQQVTLSCSPISGHRSVSWYQQTPGQGLQFLFEYFSETQRNKGNFPGRFSGRQFSNSRSEMNVSTLELGDSALYLCASSPGTGGNSPLHFGNGTRLTVT.

The genes are TRBV5-1 and TRBJ1-6; D is possibly TRBD1 (6 bases). V lost 4 bases to trimming and J lost 0 bases, with 17 bases between them. There are 18 residues in the CDR3. Germline V gene sequence: CDR1 SGHRS, CDR2 YFSETQ. CDR3 sequence: CASSPGGTMSSYNSPLHF. In DNA, the CDR3 is TGCGCCAGCAGCCCCGGCGGGACAATGAGCTCCTATAATTCACCCCTCCACTTT.

The CDR3: CASSLARVALGKNLENEQYF. Here the CDR3 DNA reads TGTGCCAGCAGCTTAGCACGGGTGGCGCTAGGGAAGAACCTGGAGAACGAGCAGTACTTC. This rearrangement joins TRBV7-6 to TRBJ2-7; D is unclear. V was pared by 0 bases and J by 5 bases, with 29 bases between. The germline V gene has CDR1 SGHVS and CDR2 FNYEAQ. The CDR3 spans 20 residues. Using reference TRBV7-6 and TRBJ2-7 for the parts outside the CDR3, the full variable domain is GAGVSQSPRYKVTKRGQDVALRCDPISGHVSLYWYRQALGQGPEFLTYFNYEAQQDKSGLPNDRFSAERPEGSISTLTIQRTEQRDSAMYRCASSLARVALGKNLENEQYFGPGTRLTVT.

A word on this clone: One end of the junction is discordant with germline, which a read error may explain. This rearrangement joins TRBV14 to TRBJ2-7; D uncertain. The CDR3 has 11 amino acids. Looked up from germline, CDR1 is SGHDN and CDR2 is FVKESK. This CDR3 is CASSQANEQCF. The CDR3 DNA reads as TGTGCCAGCAGCCAAGCAAACGAGCAGTGCTTC.

V gene TRBV10-3 combines with J gene TRBJ2-5; D tentatively fits TRBD1 or TRBD2 (7 bases each). V was trimmed by 6 bases and J by 5 bases, leaving 13 bases between them. CDR1 is ENHRY, CDR2 SYGVKD, per germline. This CDR3 spans 13 amino acids. In DNA, the CDR3 is TGTGCCATCAGCGACAGGGAGGGGGAGACCCAGTACTTC. Its translation: CAISDREGETQYF.

V usage is TRBV5-4 and J usage is TRBJ2-1, with a weak D call TRBD2 (6 bases). The CDR3 is 16 amino acids. The V and J ends lost 4 bases and 2 bases respectively, with 16 bases between them. CDR1 and CDR2 from the germline V gene are SGHNT and YYREEE (reference sequence). In nucleotides, the CDR3 is TGTGCCAGCAGCAGCCTGGGGACTGGAGCCTACAATGAGCAGTTCTTC. Translating it yields CASSSLGTGAYNEQFF.

The J gene is TRBJ2-2, the V gene TRBV4-1, with D tentatively TRBD1 or TRBD2 (5 bases each). The CDR3 loop spans 17 amino acids. The ends were cut back, 2 bases at V and 2 bases at J, with 15 bases in the middle. Germline V gene sequence: CDR1 MGHRA, CDR2 YSYEKL. For the CDR3, the DNA is TGCGCCAGCAGCCAACTCTTATCCGGGACCAACACCGGGGAGCTGTTTTTT. As protein: CASSQLLSGTNTGELFF.

This clone has just one count. CDR3 in DNA: TGTGCCAGCTGTACGGGTCGCTATTCACCCCTCCACTTT. This codes for CASCTGRYSPLHF. The chain recombines TRBV6-6 with TRBJ1-6; D gene ambiguous. Germline V gives CDR1 MNHNY, CDR2 SVGAGI (reference sequence). V was trimmed by 8 bases and J by 8 bases, leaving 13 bases between them. CDR3 size: 13 residues.

This chain uses TRBV28 with TRBJ2-7; 10 nucleotides agree with TRBD2. The CDR3 sequence is 15 residues long. The germline gives CDR1 MDHEN, CDR2 SYDVKM. V trimming: 7 bases; J trimming: 4 bases; junction bases outside the gene matches: 10. The CDR3 protein is CASISGASGGYEQYF. For the CDR3, the DNA is TGTGCCAGCATTTCGGGAGCTAGCGGGGGATACGAGCAGTACTTC.

V usage is TRBV5-6 and J usage is TRBJ1-2, with a possible D match to TRBD1 (5 bases). CDR3 size: 15 residues. The V gene's germline CDR1 is SGHDT and CDR2 YYEEEE. With 4 bases removed from V and 4 bases from J, the gap between germline ends came to 17 bases. The CDR3 DNA is TGTGCCAGCAGCCAGTTGGGGACGGTCTCCTATGGCTACACCTTC. The encoded protein is CASSQLGTVSYGYTF. The full variable domain, in which reference TRBV5-6 and TRBJ1-2 provide the parts outside the CDR3, is DAGVTQSPTHLIKTRGQQVTLRCSPKSGHDTVSWYQQALGQGPQFIFQYYEEEERQRGNFPDRFSGHQFPNYSSELNVNALLLGDSALYLCASSQLGTVSYGYTFGSGTRLTVV.

The table lists this clone with a count of one. The chain carries TRBV4-3 and TRBJ2-3; D gene ambiguous. Germline CDR1 and CDR2: LGHNA and YSLEER. V shed 0 bases and J shed 8 bases, with 9 bases lying between them. The CDR3 runs to 13 residues. The CDR3: CASSQESQSTQYF. The CDR3 DNA is TGCGCCAGCAGCCAAGAAAGTCAAAGTACGCAGTATTTT.

This sequence joins TRBV30 and TRBJ2-2, with 7 bases lining up with TRBD1. V was clipped by 0 bases and J by 1 base; unmatched bases: 14. The CDR3 is 19 residues long. Germline V gene lookup returns CDR1 GTSNPN and CDR2 SVGIG (reference sequence). CDR3 protein: CAWSVLRTYGTENTGELFF. In DNA, the CDR3 is TGTGCCTGGAGTGTACTCCGCACATACGGGACAGAGAACACCGGGGAGCTGTTTTTT.

The genes are TRBV27 and TRBJ2-2, with 11 bases identical to TRBD1. There are 16 residues in the CDR3. The J segment lost 6 bases and the V segment lost 3 bases, leaving 6 bases of the junction unmatched. CDR1 and CDR2 from the germline V gene are MNHEY and SMNVEV (reference sequence). The CDR3 protein is CASSFTGTGGSGELFF. The CDR3 nucleotides read TGTGCCAGCAGTTTTACCGGGACAGGGGGTTCCGGGGAGCTGTTTTTT.

The chain has TRBV7-2 and TRBJ1-1; D gene ambiguous. Trimming left V 3 bases short and J 1 base short, with 9 bases between. The V gene's germline CDR1 is SGHTA and CDR2 FQGNSA. The CDR3 is 14 amino acids. The CDR3, as DNA: TGTGCCAGCAGCTTCTTGGGAGGGAACACTGAAGCTTTCTTT. It encodes CASSFLGGNTEAFF.

This sequence joins TRBV5-1 and TRBJ1-2; tentative D call: TRBD1 (5 bases). Trimming removed 0 bases from V and 5 bases from J, with 14 bases in between. There are 15 residues in the CDR3. CDR1 is SGHRS, CDR2 YFSETQ, per germline. The CDR3 bases are TGCGCCAGCAGCTTGGATGGGGACTATGGGTATGGCTACACCTTC. It translates to CASSLDGDYGYGYTF.

As regards this clone: Other nucleotide sequences from this sample produce the same CDR3. The chain is built from TRBV5-1 and TRBJ2-7; a possible D gene is TRBD1 (6 bases). CDR1 and CDR2 (germline): SGHRS, YFSETQ. The V and J ends lost 4 bases and 3 bases respectively, with 11 bases between them. The CDR3 is 13 residues long. CDR3 in DNA: TGCGCCAGCAGCCTCGGACAGAGCTACGAGCAGTACTTC. Amino acid sequence: CASSLGQSYEQYF. Using reference TRBV5-1 and TRBJ2-7 for the parts outside the CDR3, the full variable domain is KAGVTQTPRYLIKTRGQQVTLSCSPISGHRSVSWYQQTPGQGLQFLFEYFSETQRNKGNFPGRFSGRQFSNSRSEMNVSTLELGDSALYLCASSLGQSYEQYFGPGTRLTVT.

V and J are TRBV7-2 and TRBJ1-2; D gene ambiguous. Trimming stripped 5 bases from V and 0 bases from J, with 10 bases between. This CDR3 comprises 14 residues. CDR1 is SGHTA and CDR2 is FQGNSA in the germline V gene. The chain's CDR3 is CASSGEGSNYGYTF. In nucleotides, the CDR3 is TGTGCCAGCAGCGGTGAGGGATCTAACTATGGCTACACCTTC.

The V call is TRBV10-3, the J call TRBJ2-2; D gene uncertain. Germline V CDR1 and CDR2: ENHRY, SYGVKD. CDR3 size: 15 residues. V lost 4 bases and J lost 2, with 11 bases in between. This CDR3 reads CAISAFGYNTGELFF. In nucleotides, the CDR3 is TGTGCCATCAGTGCGTTTGGGTATAACACCGGGGAGCTGTTTTTT.

The chain has TRBV27 and TRBJ2-7, with D unclear. V lost 2 bases to trimming and J lost 3 bases, with 14 bases between them. This CDR3 contains 15 residues. From germline, CDR1 is MNHEY and CDR2 SMNVEV (reference sequence). The CDR3 sequence is CASSLVLGGRYEQYF. Written as DNA, the CDR3 is TGTGCCAGCAGTTTAGTGTTAGGCGGACGCTACGAGCAGTACTTC.

The rearrangement uses TRBV28 and TRBJ2-5; TRBD2 matches at 12 bases. CDR1 and CDR2 from the germline V gene are MDHEN and SYDVKM. CDR3 size: 15 residues. Trimming removed 4 bases from V and 2 bases from J; junction bases left unmatched: 2. The DNA of the CDR3 is TGTGCCAGCAGTTCTGGGACTAGCGGGCAAGAGACCCAGTACTTC. Protein sequence: CASSSGTSGQETQYF.

This chain links TRBV7-2 with TRBJ1-2; TRBD1 aligns across 8 bases. V lost 0 bases to trimming and J lost 2 bases; unmatched junction nucleotides: 2. The CDR3 extends over 15 amino acids. Germline lookup yields CDR1 SGHTA and CDR2 FQGNSA. This chain's CDR3 is CASSLARTGNYGYTF. The CDR3 nucleotides are TGTGCCAGCAGCTTAGCCAGGACAGGGAACTATGGCTACACCTTC.

The CDR3 sequence is CASSQGGSYEQYF. The DNA for the CDR3 is TGTGCCAGCAGCCAAGGGGGCTCCTACGAGCAGTACTTC. The genes are TRBV4-2 and TRBJ2-7; D unclear. Germline V CDR1 and CDR2: LGHNA, YNFKEQ. Trimming removed 1 base from V and 0 bases from J, with 4 bases in between. This CDR3 has 13 amino acids.

The genes are TRBV2 and TRBJ2-1; D not certain. The CDR3 covers 10 residues. Germline assignment: CDR1 SNHLY and CDR2 FYNNEI. V gave up 4 bases and J gave up 7 bases, with 2 bases separating them. The CDR3 spells CASSVNEQFF. The CDR3 coding sequence is TGTGCCAGCAGTGTAAATGAGCAGTTCTTC. The whole variable domain, remainder taken from reference TRBV2 and TRBJ2-1, is EPEVTQTPSHQVTQMGQEVILRCVPISNHLYFYWYRQILGQKVEFLVSFYNNEISEKSEIFDDQFSVERPDGSNFTLKIRSTKLEDSAMYFCASSVNEQFFGPGTRLTVL.

The chain links TRBV10-3 to TRBJ1-3, with D possibly being TRBD1 (6 bases). The CDR3 loop spans 15 amino acids. Germline V CDR1 and CDR2: ENHRY, SYGVKD. V was cut by 3 bases and J by 0 bases, with 9 bases left in between. The CDR3 region has the DNA TGTGCCATCAGTGAACAGGGTAGCTCTGGAAACACCATATATTTT. Translating it yields CAISEQGSSGNTIYF.

The rearrangement uses TRBV27 and TRBJ1-2; TRBD1 agrees at 11 bases. The CDR3 spans 16 residues. Germline loops: CDR1 MNHEY, CDR2 SMNVEV (reference sequence). V lost 4 bases and J lost 4; bases outside the gene matches: 8. CDR3 in amino acids: CASSSLSGTGGYGYTF. Here the CDR3 DNA reads TGTGCCAGCAGTTCGCTCTCCGGGACAGGGGGCTATGGCTACACCTTC.

Concerning this clone: The same CDR3 also results from other DNA sequences found in this sample. This chain uses TRBV30 with TRBJ2-4; possibly TRBD1 or TRBD2 for D (5 bases each). In germline, CDR1 is GTSNPN, CDR2 SVGIG (reference sequence). This CDR3 is 12 amino acids long. Trimming took off 5 bases at V and 2 bases at J, with 7 bases between the two ends. CDR3 residues: CAWGGTKNIQYF. The DNA for the CDR3 is TGTGCCTGGGGGGGAACCAAAAACATTCAGTACTTC.

This chain uses TRBV19 with TRBJ1-1; TRBD1 is a possible D gene (6 bases). V lost 4 bases, J lost 5 bases, and 17 bases lay in between. Germline V gene lookup returns CDR1 LNHDA and CDR2 SQIVND (reference sequence). The CDR3 extends over 15 amino acids. The CDR3 DNA reads as TGTGCCAGTAGTACGCCGCAGGGGAGGGGGACTGAAGCTTTCTTT. It specifies CASSTPQGRGTEAFF.

V usage is TRBV7-2 and J usage is TRBJ1-6; D might be TRBD1 (6 bases). V was clipped by 6 bases and J by 10 bases, with 16 bases between them. Germline V gene data show CDR1 as SGHTA and CDR2 as FQGNSA. The CDR3 runs to 14 residues. CDR3 region: CASRTRAQGSPLHF. The CDR3 DNA sequence: TGTGCCAGCAGAACCAGGGCACAGGGATCACCCCTCCACTTT.